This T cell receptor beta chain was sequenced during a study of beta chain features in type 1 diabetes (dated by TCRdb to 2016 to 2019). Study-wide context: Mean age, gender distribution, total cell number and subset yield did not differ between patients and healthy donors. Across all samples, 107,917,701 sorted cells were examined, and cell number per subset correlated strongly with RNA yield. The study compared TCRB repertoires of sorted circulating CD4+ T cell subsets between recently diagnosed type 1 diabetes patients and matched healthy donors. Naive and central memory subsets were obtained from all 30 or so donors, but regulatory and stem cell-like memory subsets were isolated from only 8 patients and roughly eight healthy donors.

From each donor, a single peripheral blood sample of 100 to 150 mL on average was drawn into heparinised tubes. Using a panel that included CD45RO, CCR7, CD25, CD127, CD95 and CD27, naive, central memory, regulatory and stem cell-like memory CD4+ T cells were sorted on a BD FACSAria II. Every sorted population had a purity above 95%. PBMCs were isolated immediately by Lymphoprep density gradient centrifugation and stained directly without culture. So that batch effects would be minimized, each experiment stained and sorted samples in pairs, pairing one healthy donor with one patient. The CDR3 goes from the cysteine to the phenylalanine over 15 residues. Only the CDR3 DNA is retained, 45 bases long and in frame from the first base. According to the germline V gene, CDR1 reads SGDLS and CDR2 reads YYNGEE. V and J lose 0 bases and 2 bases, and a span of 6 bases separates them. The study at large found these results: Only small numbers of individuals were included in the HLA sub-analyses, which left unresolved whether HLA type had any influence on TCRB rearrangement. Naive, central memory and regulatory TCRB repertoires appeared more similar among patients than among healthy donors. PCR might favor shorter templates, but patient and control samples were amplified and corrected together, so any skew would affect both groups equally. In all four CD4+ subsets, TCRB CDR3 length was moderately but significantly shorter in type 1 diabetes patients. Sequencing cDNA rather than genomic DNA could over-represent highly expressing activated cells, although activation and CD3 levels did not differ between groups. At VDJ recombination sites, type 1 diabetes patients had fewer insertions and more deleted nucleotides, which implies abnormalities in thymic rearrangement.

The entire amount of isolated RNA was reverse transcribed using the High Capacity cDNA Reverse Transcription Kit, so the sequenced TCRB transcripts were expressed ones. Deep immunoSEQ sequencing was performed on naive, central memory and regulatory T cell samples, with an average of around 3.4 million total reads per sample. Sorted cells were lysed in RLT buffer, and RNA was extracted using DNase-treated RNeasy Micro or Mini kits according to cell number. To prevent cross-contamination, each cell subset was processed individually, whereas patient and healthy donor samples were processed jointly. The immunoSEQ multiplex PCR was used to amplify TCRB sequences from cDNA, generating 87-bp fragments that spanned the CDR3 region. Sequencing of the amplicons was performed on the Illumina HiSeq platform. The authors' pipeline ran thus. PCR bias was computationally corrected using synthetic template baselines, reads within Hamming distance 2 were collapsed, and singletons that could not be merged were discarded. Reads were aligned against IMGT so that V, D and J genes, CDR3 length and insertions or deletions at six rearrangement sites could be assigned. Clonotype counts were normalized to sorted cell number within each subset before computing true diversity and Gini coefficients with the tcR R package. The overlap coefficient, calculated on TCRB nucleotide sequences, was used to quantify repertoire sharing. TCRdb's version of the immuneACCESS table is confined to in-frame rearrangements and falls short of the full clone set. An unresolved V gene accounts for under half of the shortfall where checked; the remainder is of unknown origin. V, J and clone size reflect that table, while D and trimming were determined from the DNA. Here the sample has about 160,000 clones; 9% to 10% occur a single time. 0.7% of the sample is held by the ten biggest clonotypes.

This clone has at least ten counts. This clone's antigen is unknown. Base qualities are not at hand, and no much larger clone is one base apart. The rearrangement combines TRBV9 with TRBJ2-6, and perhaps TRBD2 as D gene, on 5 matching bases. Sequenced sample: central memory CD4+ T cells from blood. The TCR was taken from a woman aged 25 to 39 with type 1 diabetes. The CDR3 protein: CASSVEGAGANVLTF. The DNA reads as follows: TGTGCCAGCAGCGTAGAGGGAGCTGGGGCCAACGTCCTGACTTTC.